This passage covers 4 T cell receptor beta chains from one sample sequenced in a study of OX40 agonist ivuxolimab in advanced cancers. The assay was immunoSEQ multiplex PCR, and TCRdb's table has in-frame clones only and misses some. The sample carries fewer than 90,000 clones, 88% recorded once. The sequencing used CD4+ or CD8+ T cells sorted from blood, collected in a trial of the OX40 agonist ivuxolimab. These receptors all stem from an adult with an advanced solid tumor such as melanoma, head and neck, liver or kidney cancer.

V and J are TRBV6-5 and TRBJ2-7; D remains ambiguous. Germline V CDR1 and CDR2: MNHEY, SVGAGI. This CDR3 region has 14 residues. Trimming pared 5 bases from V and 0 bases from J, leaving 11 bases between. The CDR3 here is CASSPKQDSYEQYF. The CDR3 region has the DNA TGTGCCAGCAGTCCCAAGCAGGACTCCTACGAGCAGTACTTC.

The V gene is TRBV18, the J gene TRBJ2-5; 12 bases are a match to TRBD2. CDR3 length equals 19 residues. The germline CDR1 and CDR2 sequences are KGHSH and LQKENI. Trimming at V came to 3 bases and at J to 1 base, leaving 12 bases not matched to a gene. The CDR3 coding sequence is TGTGCCAGCTCACCTGTACCTCGACTAGCGGGAGTTGGCCAAGAGACCCAGTACTTC. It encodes CASSPVPRLAGVGQETQYF.

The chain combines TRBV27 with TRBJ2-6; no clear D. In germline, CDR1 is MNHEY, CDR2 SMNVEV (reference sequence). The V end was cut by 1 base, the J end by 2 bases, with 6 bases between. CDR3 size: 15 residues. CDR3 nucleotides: TGTGCCAGCAGTTTATATGGGGCTGGGGCCAACGTCCTGACTTTC. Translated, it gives CASSLYGAGANVLTF.

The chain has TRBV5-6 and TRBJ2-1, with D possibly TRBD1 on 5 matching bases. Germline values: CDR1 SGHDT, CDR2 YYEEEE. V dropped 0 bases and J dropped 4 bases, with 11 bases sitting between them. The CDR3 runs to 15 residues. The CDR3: CASSLGPGSYNEQFF. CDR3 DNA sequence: TGTGCCAGCAGCTTGGGGCCAGGGTCATACAATGAGCAGTTCTTC.